This T cell receptor beta chain was sequenced for a study of T cell changes during pregnancy in multiple sclerosis. This CDR3 is 12 amino acids long. Between the trimmed V and J ends, which lost 8 bases and 9 bases, there was a span of 14 bases. CDR1 SNHLY and CDR2 FYNNEI come from the germline V gene. Sequenced by immunoSEQ multiplex PCR; TCRdb stores in-frame clones only, minus some. Altogether tens of thousands of clones are present, less than 95% being singletons, with the ten largest covering 2% to 3%. The sample here was peripheral blood, taken in the third trimester of pregnancy. This TCR was recovered from a female donor with multiple sclerosis, enrolled in a pregnancy study. The chain employs TRBV2 and TRBJ2-1, with D possibly matching TRBD1 (6 bases). In DNA, the CDR3 is TGTGCCAGCCATAGGGACATTACTGAGCAGTTCTTC. Translated, it gives CASHRDITEQFF.